The present T cell receptor (beta chain) was sequenced within a study of blood T cell repertoires in COVID-19. Study information: Sources were T cells, B-cell-depleted T cells, or PBMCs; the material itself was cDNA or gDNA.

Measured with immunoSEQ multiplex PCR; TCRdb has only the in-frame clones, and not every one. The repertoire includes roughly 200,000 clones, 60% to 85% of them detected once, and less than 6% sits in the top ten. Germline V gene lookup returns CDR1 SGHAT and CDR2 FQNNGV. Trimming removed 3 bases from V and 10 bases from J; junction bases left unmatched: 4. The CDR3 has 12 residues. The specimen sequenced was peripheral blood. The V gene is TRBV11-2, the J gene TRBJ1-1; 8 bases are shared with TRBD1. The clonotype originates from a woman aged 70-85 years with acute or convalescent COVID-19. Here the CDR3 reads CASSLKTGGAFF. For the CDR3, the DNA is TGTGCCAGCAGCTTGAAAACAGGGGGAGCTTTCTTT.